In its sample, the clone carrying this T cell receptor beta chain was seen many times. No antigen is known for it. The sample comes from a study of T-cell reconstitution after alpha-beta-depleted transplantation in children. Unique molecular identifiers were built into the TCRbeta library. TCRdb re-analysed the PCR reads in MiXCR, keeping a single row per CDR3 protein. Seen here are approximately 800,000 distinct CDR3 sequences, about 15% observed once, and the top ten hold under 6%. The CDR3 runs to 12 residues. V gave up 3 bases and J gave up 3 bases, with 6 bases separating them. Germline lookup yields CDR1 MDHEN and CDR2 SYDVKM. Broader study findings: Day-60 TCRbeta diversity that was high in some patients was derived from surviving recipient T cells and thymic progenitors. The study reportedly traced alpha-beta T cells about two months after transplant to several hundred expanded graft clones. T cells produced anew were the main source of T-cell counts and diversity one year after transplant.

The chain couples TRBV28 to TRBJ2-7; D not certain. The receptor comes from a male patient younger than 18 who had a stem cell transplant for acute lymphoblastic leukemia, so the T cells may come from the graft donor. The source was PBMCs, mostly from graft donor cells, collected 360 days after TCRalphabeta/CD19-depleted stem cell transplant. CDR3 DNA sequence: TGTGCCAGCAGTTTTAAGGGCTACGAGCAGTACTTC. Its protein is CASSFKGYEQYF.